Listed here are 9 T cell receptor beta chains from one sample, sequenced in a study of shared clonotypes between healthy human individuals. Libraries were prepared by immunoSEQ multiplex PCR; TCRdb keeps only in-frame clonotypes and omits some of them. Seen here are some 2,400,000 clones, around 95% observed once, and the top ten hold about 0.13%. The sample consisted of naive CD4+ T cells sorted from blood. The subset was: CD45RA+ positively selected. The origin of the receptors is a man aged 18-30 years in good health.

The chain joins TRBV20-1 to TRBJ2-1; D is uncertain. V dropped 0 bases and J dropped 8 bases, with 5 bases sitting between them. Germline V gene lookup returns CDR1 DFQATT and CDR2 SNEGSKA (reference sequence). This CDR3 has 11 amino acids. The CDR3 DNA follows: TGCAGTGCTAGAGATGTCGATGAGCAGTTCTTC. Its translation: CSARDVDEQFF.

The rearrangement joins TRBV27 to TRBJ2-3; TRBD2 aligns across 8 bases. The length of the CDR3 is 16 residues. V shed 7 bases, J shed 0 bases, and the junction held 9 bases outside the gene matches. Germline CDR1 reads MNHEY; CDR2 reads SMNVEV (reference sequence). The CDR3: CASTSGGAASTDTQYF. The CDR3 DNA sequence: TGTGCCAGCACCAGCGGGGGCGCCGCTAGCACAGATACGCAGTATTTT.

About this clone: Other DNA sequences of this sample code for an identical CDR3. This chain links TRBV5-1 with TRBJ2-2, with TRBD1 as a possible D gene (6 bases). Germline CDR1 is SGHRS and CDR2 is YFSETQ. V was trimmed by 1 base and J by 3 bases, leaving 7 bases between them. The CDR3 runs to 14 residues. CDR3 bases: TGCGCCAGCAGCTTGCCAGGGGACACCGGGGAGCTGTTTTTT. This encodes CASSLPGDTGELFF. The entire variable domain, with the rest obtained from reference TRBV5-1 and TRBJ2-2, is as follows: KAGVTQTPRYLIKTRGQQVTLSCSPISGHRSVSWYQQTPGQGLQFLFEYFSETQRNKGNFPGRFSGRQFSNSRSEMNVSTLELGDSALYLCASSLPGDTGELFFGEGSRLTVL.

CDR3 protein: CASDRGHYEQYF. As DNA, the CDR3 is TGTGCCTCGGACAGGGGCCATTACGAGCAGTACTTC. The chain carries TRBV30 and TRBJ2-7; 9 bases align to TRBD1. The germline CDR1 and CDR2 sequences are GTSNPN and SVGIG (reference sequence). J gave up 4 bases and V 7 bases, and 5 bases lay outside the gene matches. This CDR3 spans 12 amino acids.

As for this clone: Other nucleotide sequences in the sample specify the same CDR3. CDR3 nucleotide sequence: TGTGCCAGCTCACCAGGACTACGCCAAGAGACCCAGTACTTC. This translates into CASSPGLRQETQYF. V usage is TRBV18 and J usage is TRBJ2-5, with D possibly TRBD2 on 6 matching bases. This CDR3 region has 14 residues. Per the germline V gene, CDR1 is KGHSH and CDR2 is LQKENI. Trimming left V 2 bases short and J 1 base short, with 8 bases between.

V is TRBV6-6 and J is TRBJ1-4, with TRBD1 matching over 10 bases. The CDR3 runs to 15 residues. The V gene end was trimmed by 7 bases and the J gene end by 8 bases; junction bases not matched to a gene: 10. Germline assignment: CDR1 MNHNY and CDR2 SVGAGI (reference sequence). This chain's CDR3 is CASTTVTGGGEKLFF. The CDR3 DNA reads as TGTGCCAGCACAACGGTGACAGGGGGCGGGGAAAAACTGTTTTTT.

As for this clone: This same CDR3 is encoded by further DNA sequences in the sample. CDR3 in DNA: TGTGCCAGCTCACCATCCAACACTGAAGCTTTCTTT. Its protein product is CASSPSNTEAFF. The chain combines TRBV18 with TRBJ1-1, with D unclear. The CDR3 runs 12 residues. Germline-derived CDR1 and CDR2 are KGHSH and LQKENI. V was clipped by 2 bases and J by 2 bases, with 3 bases between them.

CDR3 residues: CASSYPDGGYTEAFF. In nucleotides, the CDR3 is TGTGCCAGCAGTTACCCAGACGGGGGCTACACTGAAGCTTTCTTT. V and J are TRBV6-6 and TRBJ1-1; D possibly corresponds to TRBD1 (6 bases). The ends were cut back, 2 bases at V and 3 bases at J, with 13 bases in the middle. The length of the CDR3 is 15 residues. Germline CDR1 is MNHNY and CDR2 is SVGAGI (reference sequence).

Concerning this clone: A single base separates this from a much larger clone, so it may be a read error. The sample holds other DNA sequences that translate to the same CDR3. V is TRBV7-2 and J is TRBJ2-1; D gene uncertain. Between the trimmed V and J ends, which lost 6 bases and 3 bases, there was a span of 3 bases. The V gene's germline CDR1 is SGHTA and CDR2 FQGNSA. This CDR3 has 11 residues. The DNA of the CDR3 is TGTGCCAGCAGTTACTACAATGAGCAGTTCTTC. This encodes CASSYYNEQFF.